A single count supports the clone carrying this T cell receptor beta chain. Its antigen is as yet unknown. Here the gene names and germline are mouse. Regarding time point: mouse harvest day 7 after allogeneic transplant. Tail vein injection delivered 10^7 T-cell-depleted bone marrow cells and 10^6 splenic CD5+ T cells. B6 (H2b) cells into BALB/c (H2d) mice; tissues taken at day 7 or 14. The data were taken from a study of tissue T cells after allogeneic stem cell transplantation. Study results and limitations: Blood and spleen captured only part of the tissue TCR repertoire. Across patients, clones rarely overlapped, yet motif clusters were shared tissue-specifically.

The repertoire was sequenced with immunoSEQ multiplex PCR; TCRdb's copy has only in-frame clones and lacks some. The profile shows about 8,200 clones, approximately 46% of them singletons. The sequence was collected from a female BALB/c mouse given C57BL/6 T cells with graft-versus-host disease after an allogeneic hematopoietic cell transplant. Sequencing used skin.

Partial CDR3 DNA: TGCTCCAGCAGTCAAAAGGTTTCCAACGAAAGATTATTT. Its protein is CSSSQKVSNERLF. In full, the CDR3 reads CSSSQKVSNERLFF. This chain connects TRBV23 to TRBJ1-4; the table assigns TRBD1, which was not confirmed against the DNA. The read is 1 residue too short to cover the CDR3 end, so that end is filled in from the germline J gene. Germline V gene lookup returns CDR1 KGHTA and CDR2 FQNQQP. The CDR3 covers 14 residues.